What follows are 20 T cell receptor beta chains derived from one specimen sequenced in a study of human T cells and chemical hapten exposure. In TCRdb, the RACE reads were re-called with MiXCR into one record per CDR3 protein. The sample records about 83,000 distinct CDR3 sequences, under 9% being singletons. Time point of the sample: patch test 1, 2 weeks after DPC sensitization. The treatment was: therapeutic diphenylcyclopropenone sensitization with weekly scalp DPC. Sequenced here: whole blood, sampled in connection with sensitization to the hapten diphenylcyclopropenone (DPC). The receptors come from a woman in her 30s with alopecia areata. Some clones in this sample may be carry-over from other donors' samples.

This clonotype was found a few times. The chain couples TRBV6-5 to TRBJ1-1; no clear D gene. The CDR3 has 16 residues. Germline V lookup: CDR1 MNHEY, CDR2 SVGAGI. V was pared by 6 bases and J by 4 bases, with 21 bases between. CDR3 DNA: TGTGCCAGCAGCCGCTCCATTATTGCCGGTAGCACTGAAGCTTTCTTT. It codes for CASSRSIIAGSTEAFF.

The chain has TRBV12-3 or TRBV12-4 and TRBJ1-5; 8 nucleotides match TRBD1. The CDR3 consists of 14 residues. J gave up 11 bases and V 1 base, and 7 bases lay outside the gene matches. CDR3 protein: CASSLGQGLESQHF. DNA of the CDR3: TGTGCCAGCAGTTTAGGACAGGGGCTTGAGTCCCAGCATTTT.

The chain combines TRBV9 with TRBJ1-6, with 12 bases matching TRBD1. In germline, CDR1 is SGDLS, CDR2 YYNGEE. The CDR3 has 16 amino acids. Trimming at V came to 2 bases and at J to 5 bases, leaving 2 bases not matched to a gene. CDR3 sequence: CASSVGQGADNSPLHF. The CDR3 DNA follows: TGTGCCAGCAGCGTGGGACAGGGGGCCGATAATTCACCCCTCCACTTT.

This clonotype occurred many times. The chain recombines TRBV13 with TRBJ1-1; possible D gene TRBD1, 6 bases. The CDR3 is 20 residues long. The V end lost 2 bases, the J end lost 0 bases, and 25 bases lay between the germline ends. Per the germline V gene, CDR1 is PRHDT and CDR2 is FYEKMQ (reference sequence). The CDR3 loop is CASSLLAGGPDPYMNTEAFF. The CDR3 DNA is TGTGCCAGCAGCTTACTTGCCGGGGGGCCAGATCCATACATGAACACTGAAGCTTTCTTT. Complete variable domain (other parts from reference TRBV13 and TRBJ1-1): AAGVIQSPRHLIKEKRETATLKCYPIPRHDTVYWYQQGPGQDPQFLISFYEKMQSDKGSIPDRFSAQQFSDYHSELNMSSLELGDSALYFCASSLLAGGPDPYMNTEAFFGQGTRLTVV.

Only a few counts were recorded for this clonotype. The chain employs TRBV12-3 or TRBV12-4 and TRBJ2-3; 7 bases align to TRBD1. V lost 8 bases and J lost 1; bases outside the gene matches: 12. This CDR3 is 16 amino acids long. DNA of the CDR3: TGTGCCAGCGGGACAGCGTGGGCAGCACGCACAGATACGCAGTATTTT. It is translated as CASGTAWAARTDTQYF.

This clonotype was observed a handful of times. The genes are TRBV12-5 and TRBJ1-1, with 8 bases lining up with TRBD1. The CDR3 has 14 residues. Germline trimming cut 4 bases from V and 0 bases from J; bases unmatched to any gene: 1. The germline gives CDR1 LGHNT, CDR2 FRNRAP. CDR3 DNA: TGTGCTAGTGGTTGGACAGGGCTGAACACTGAAGCTTTCTTT. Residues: CASGWTGLNTEAFF.

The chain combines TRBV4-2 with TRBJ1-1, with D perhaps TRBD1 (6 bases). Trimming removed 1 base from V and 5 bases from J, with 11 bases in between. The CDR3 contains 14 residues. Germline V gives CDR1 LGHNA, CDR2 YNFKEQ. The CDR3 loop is CASSQVPGETEAFF. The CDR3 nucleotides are TGTGCCAGCAGCCAAGTTCCAGGGGAAACTGAAGCTTTCTTT.

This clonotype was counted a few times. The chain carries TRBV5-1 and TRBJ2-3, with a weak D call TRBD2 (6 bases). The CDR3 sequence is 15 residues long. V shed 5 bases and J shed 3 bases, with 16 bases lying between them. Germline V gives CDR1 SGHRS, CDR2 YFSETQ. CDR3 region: CASRRTPRGTDTQYF. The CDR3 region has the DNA TGCGCCAGCAGACGGACACCCCGGGGGACAGATACGCAGTATTTT.

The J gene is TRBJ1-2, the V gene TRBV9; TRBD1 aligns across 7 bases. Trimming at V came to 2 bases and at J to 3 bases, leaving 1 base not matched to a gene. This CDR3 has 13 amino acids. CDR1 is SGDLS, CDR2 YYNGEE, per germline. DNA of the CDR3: TGTGCCAGCAGCGTCGACAGGGACTATGGCTACACCTTC. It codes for CASSVDRDYGYTF. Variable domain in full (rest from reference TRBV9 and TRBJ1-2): DSGVTQTPKHLITATGQRVTLRCSPRSGDLSVYWYQQSLDQGLQFLIQYYNGEERAKGNILERFSAQQFPDLHSELNLSSLELGDSALYFCASSVDRDYGYTFGSGTRLTVV.

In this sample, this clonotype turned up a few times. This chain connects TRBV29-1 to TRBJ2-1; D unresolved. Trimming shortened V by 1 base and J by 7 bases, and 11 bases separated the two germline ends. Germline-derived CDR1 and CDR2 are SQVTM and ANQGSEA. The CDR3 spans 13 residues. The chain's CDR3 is CSVEGLTVNEQFF. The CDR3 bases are TGCAGCGTTGAAGGTTTGACTGTGAATGAGCAGTTCTTC.

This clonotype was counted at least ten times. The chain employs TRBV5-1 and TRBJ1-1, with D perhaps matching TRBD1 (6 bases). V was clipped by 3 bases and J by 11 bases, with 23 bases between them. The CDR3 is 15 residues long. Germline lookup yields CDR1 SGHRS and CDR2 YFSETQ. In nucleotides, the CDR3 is TGCGCCAGCAGCTCCACAGGGTTCCAAATTAATCCGGCTTTCTTT. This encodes CASSSTGFQINPAFF. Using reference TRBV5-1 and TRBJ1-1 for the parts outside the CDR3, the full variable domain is KAGVTQTPRYLIKTRGQQVTLSCSPISGHRSVSWYQQTPGQGLQFLFEYFSETQRNKGNFPGRFSGRQFSNSRSEMNVSTLELGDSALYLCASSSTGFQINPAFFGQGTRLTVV.

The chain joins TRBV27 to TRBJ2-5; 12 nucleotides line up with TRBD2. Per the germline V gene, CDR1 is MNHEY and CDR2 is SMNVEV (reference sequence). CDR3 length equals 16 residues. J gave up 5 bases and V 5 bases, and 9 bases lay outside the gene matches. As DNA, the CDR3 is TGTGCCAGCAGTGGACTAGCGGGACTAATTGGGGAGACCCAGTACTTC. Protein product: CASSGLAGLIGETQYF.

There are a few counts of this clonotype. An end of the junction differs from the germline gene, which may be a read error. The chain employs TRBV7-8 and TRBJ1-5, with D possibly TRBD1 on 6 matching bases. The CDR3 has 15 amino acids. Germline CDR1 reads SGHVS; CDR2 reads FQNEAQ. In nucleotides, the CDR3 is TGTGCCAGCAGCTTAGGGGGAGGGGGTGGTCAGCCCCAGAATTTT. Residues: CASSLGGGGGQPQNF.

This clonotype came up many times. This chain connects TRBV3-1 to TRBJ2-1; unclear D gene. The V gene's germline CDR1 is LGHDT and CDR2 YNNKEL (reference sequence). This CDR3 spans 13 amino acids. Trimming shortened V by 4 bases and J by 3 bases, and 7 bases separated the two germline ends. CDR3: CASSRFSYNEQFF. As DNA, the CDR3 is TGTGCCAGCAGCCGGTTTAGCTACAATGAGCAGTTCTTC.

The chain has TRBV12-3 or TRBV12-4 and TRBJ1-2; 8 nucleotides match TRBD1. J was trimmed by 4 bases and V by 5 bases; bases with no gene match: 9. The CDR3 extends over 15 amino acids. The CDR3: CASSTPTGVIYGYTF. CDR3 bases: TGTGCCAGCAGTACGCCGACAGGGGTCATCTATGGCTACACCTTC.

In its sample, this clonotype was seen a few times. The CDR3 bases are TGTGCCAGCAGCTTGATAACAGGGGGAGAAACTGAAGCTTTCTTT. It yields the protein CASSLITGGETEAFF. The chain employs TRBV11-2 and TRBJ1-1; 8 bases are shared with TRBD1. In germline, CDR1 is SGHAT, CDR2 FQNNGV. This CDR3 is 15 amino acids long. V shed 3 bases, J shed 5 bases, and the junction held 8 bases outside the gene matches.

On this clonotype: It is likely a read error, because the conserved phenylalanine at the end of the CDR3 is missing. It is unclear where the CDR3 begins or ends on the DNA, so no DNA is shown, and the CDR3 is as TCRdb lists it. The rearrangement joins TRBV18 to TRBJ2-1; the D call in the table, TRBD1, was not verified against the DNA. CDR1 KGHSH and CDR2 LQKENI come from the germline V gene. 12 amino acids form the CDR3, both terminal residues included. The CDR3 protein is CASSARGNEQLL.

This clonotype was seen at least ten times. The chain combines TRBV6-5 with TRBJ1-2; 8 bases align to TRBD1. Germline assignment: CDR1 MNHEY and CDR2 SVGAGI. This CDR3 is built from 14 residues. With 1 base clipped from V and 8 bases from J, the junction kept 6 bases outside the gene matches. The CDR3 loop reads CASSYLPGQAGYTF. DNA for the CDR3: TGTGCCAGCAGTTACTTACCGGGACAGGCAGGCTACACCTTC.

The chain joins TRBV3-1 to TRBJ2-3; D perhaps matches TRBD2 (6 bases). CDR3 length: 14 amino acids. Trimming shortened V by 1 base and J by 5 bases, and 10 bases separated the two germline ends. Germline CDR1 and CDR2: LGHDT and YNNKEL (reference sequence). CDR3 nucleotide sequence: TGTGCCAGCAGCCAAGTGGTTAGCGGAGATACGCAGTATTTT. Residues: CASSQVVSGDTQYF.

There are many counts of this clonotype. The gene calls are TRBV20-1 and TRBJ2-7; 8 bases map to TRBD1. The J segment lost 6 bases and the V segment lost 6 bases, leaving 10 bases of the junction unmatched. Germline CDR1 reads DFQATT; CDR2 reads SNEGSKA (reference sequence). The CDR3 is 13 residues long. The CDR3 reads CSADRVIRGEQYF. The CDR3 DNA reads TGCAGTGCGGACAGGGTGATCAGAGGCGAGCAGTACTTC.